Each of the 8 T cell receptor beta chains below was sequenced from the same sample in a study of shared clonotypes between healthy human individuals. Profiling relied on immunoSEQ multiplex PCR, and the TCRdb table lists in-frame clones only, not all of them. Altogether about 120,000 clones are present, 68% being singletons, with the ten largest covering roughly 23%. The sequenced sample consisted of memory CD8+ T cells sorted from blood. Sample subset: CD45RO+ cells pooled with CCR7-negative TemRA cells. Receptor source: a woman aged 30 to 39 in good health.

The chain combines TRBV18 with TRBJ2-6; 7 bases map to TRBD1. There are 19 residues in the CDR3. J lost 1 base, V lost 1 base, and 10 bases had no gene match. Germline-derived CDR1 and CDR2 are KGHSH and LQKENI. CDR3 sequence: CASSPLTGQVPSGANVLTF. As DNA, the CDR3 is TGTGCCAGCTCACCACTTACAGGACAGGTTCCGTCTGGGGCCAACGTCCTGACTTTC.

This clone was detected only a few times. J is TRBJ2-7 and V is TRBV13; D is tentatively TRBD1 or TRBD2 (6 bases each). V lost 6 bases to trimming and J lost 6 bases, with 24 bases between them. Germline V gene lookup returns CDR1 PRHDT and CDR2 FYEKMQ (reference sequence). The CDR3 loop spans 16 amino acids. The CDR3 sequence is CASSSGVPLGGREQYF. DNA for the CDR3: TGTGCCAGCAGTTCCGGTGTCCCCCTTGGGGGGCGCGAGCAGTACTTC. Based on the CDR3 plus reference TRBV13 and TRBJ2-7, the full variable domain is AAGVIQSPRHLIKEKRETATLKCYPIPRHDTVYWYQQGPGQDPQFLISFYEKMQSDKGSIPDRFSAQQFSDYHSELNMSSLELGDSALYFCASSSGVPLGGREQYFGPGTRLTVT.

The chain employs TRBV11-2 and TRBJ2-2; possibly TRBD2 for D (6 bases). Germline CDR1 SGHAT, CDR2 FQNNGV. This CDR3 is 14 amino acids long. V lost 5 bases and J lost 5, with 12 bases in between. The CDR3 DNA sequence: TGTGCCAGCAGCCTCCAGGGAGGAACCGGGGAGCTGTTTTTT. Translating it yields CASSLQGGTGELFF.

This chain uses TRBV19 with TRBJ1-4, with 12 bases that match TRBD1. Germline V gene data show CDR1 as LNHDA and CDR2 as SQIVND (reference sequence). V was clipped by 7 bases and J by 10 bases; unmatched bases: 13. CDR3 length equals 16 residues. The CDR3 DNA sequence: TGTGCCAGTACTCTCTTCGACGGGACAGGGGGCAGAAAACTGTTTTTT. Residues: CASTLFDGTGGRKLFF.

This clone was picked up one time. This chain connects TRBV5-1 to TRBJ1-2; TRBD1 aligns across 10 bases. Germline trimming cut 0 bases from V and 11 bases from J; bases unmatched to any gene: 7. Germline CDR1 reads SGHRS; CDR2 reads YFSETQ. CDR3 length: 14 residues. The CDR3, as DNA: TGCGCCAGCAGCTTGGGACAGGGGGCGTCTGGATACACCTTC. This encodes CASSLGQGASGYTF.

A remark on this clone: The same CDR3 arises from other DNA sequences in this sample as well. This chain joins TRBV6-5 and TRBJ2-2, with a tentative D call TRBD1 (6 bases). Germline CDR1 reads MNHEY; CDR2 reads SVGAGI. Trimming stripped 4 bases from V and 5 bases from J, with 8 bases between. The CDR3 spans 13 residues. CDR3 loop: CASSFTGTGELFF. CDR3 bases: TGTGCCAGCAGTTTCACAGGGACCGGGGAGCTGTTTTTT.

This clone was counted only a few times. This chain uses TRBV10-1 with TRBJ1-1; unclear D gene. V gave up 0 bases and J gave up 6 bases, with 11 bases separating them. Germline V gene data show CDR1 as WNHNN and CDR2 as SYGVQD (reference sequence). The CDR3 runs 14 residues. DNA of the CDR3: TGCGCCAGCAGTGAGTCGGAGGAGGGTGCTGAAGCTTTCTTT. Translated: CASSESEEGAEAFF.

The rearrangement uses TRBV28 and TRBJ1-5; no firm D call. V lost 3 bases and J lost 0, with 18 bases in between. The CDR3 totals 18 residues. In germline, CDR1 is MDHEN, CDR2 SYDVKM. CDR3 sequence: CASSFIWAITRSNQPQHF. In DNA form, the CDR3 reads TGTGCCAGCAGTTTTATCTGGGCGATCACTCGTAGCAATCAGCCCCAGCATTTT.